A single sample is the source of the 28 T cell receptor beta chains below, sequenced in a study of CD8 T cells in ankylosing spondylitis. Using its own MiXCR run on the 5' RACE reads, TCRdb lists one record per CDR3 protein. This sample has roughly 30,000 distinct CDR3 sequences; 5% to 5.5% occur once, and the top ten carry about 1.7%. Material: blood, either unsorted or a sorted T cell fraction (not recorded which). All receptors come from a female donor with ankylosing spondylitis or in good health (not recorded which).

The gene calls are TRBV9 and TRBJ2-1; 10 nucleotides align to TRBD2. V was clipped by 4 bases and J by 6 bases; unmatched bases: 7. The CDR3 runs to 15 residues. The germline gives CDR1 SGDLS, CDR2 YYNGEE. CDR3 sequence reads: CASSLSPSGSNEQFF. CDR3 bases: TGTGCCAGCAGCCTTAGCCCTAGCGGGAGCAATGAGCAGTTCTTC.

Ten or more counts support this clonotype. The chain couples TRBV9 to TRBJ2-5; 7 bases match TRBD1. Germline values: CDR1 SGDLS, CDR2 YYNGEE. Trimming cost V 1 base and J 9 bases; bases outside gene matches: 6. The CDR3 is made up of 13 amino acids. CDR3 amino acids: CASSVNSQGAQYF. The CDR3 region has the DNA TGTGCCAGCAGCGTAAACAGTCAGGGGGCCCAGTACTTC.

V usage is TRBV9 and J usage is TRBJ2-1; D perhaps matches TRBD2 (5 bases). The CDR3 has 18 amino acids. V was shortened by 1 base and J by 3 bases, with 20 bases between the two germline ends. In germline, CDR1 is SGDLS, CDR2 YYNGEE. The CDR3, as DNA: TGTGCCAGCAGCGTACTCCCTGGCGGGCTCGGGGACTACAATGAGCAGTTCTTC. Amino acid sequence: CASSVLPGGLGDYNEQFF.

This clonotype appeared many times. The chain is built from TRBV9 and TRBJ1-1; tentatively, D is TRBD1 (6 bases). CDR1 SGDLS and CDR2 YYNGEE come from the germline V gene. The V end was cut by 0 bases, the J end by 6 bases, with 12 bases between. The CDR3 runs 14 residues. CDR3 loop: CASSVVRGGSEAFF. The CDR3 bases are TGTGCCAGCAGCGTAGTAAGGGGGGGGTCTGAAGCTTTCTTT. The full variable domain, its missing parts supplied by reference TRBV9 and TRBJ1-1, is DSGVTQTPKHLITATGQRVTLRCSPRSGDLSVYWYQQSLDQGLQFLIQYYNGEERAKGNILERFSAQQFPDLHSELNLSSLELGDSALYFCASSVVRGGSEAFFGQGTRLTVV.

The chain carries TRBV9 and TRBJ2-3, with D hard to call. Trimming stripped 2 bases from V and 2 bases from J, with 9 bases between. CDR3 length: 14 residues. Looked up from germline, CDR1 is SGDLS and CDR2 is YYNGEE. CDR3 in DNA: TGTGCCAGCAGCGTTGCGGCACACACAGATACGCAGTATTTT. It codes for CASSVAAHTDTQYF.

This clonotype has at least ten counts. J is TRBJ1-3 and V is TRBV9; 7 nucleotides match TRBD1. This CDR3 is 18 amino acids long. The germline gives CDR1 SGDLS, CDR2 YYNGEE. The V gene end was trimmed by 1 base and the J gene end by 0 bases; junction bases not matched to a gene: 10. CDR3 bases: TGTGCCAGCAGCGTAAGGAAGGACAGGCCGAACTCTGGAAACACCATATATTTT. Protein: CASSVRKDRPNSGNTIYF.

This clonotype was counted at least ten times. V usage is TRBV9 and J usage is TRBJ2-5; D is undetermined. In germline, CDR1 is SGDLS, CDR2 YYNGEE. With 3 bases removed from V and 5 bases from J, the gap between germline ends came to 8 bases. This CDR3 is built from 12 residues. CDR3 sequence reads: CASSDPAETQYF. The CDR3 nucleotides are TGTGCCAGCAGCGATCCGGCGGAGACCCAGTACTTC.

This clonotype is medium-sized within its sample. The chain combines TRBV9 with TRBJ1-1, with 8 nucleotides matching TRBD1. V lost 0 bases to trimming and J lost 0 bases; unmatched junction nucleotides: 4. The germline V gene encodes CDR1 SGDLS and CDR2 YYNGEE. This CDR3 comprises 16 residues. CDR3 sequence (DNA): TGTGCCAGCAGCGTAGAGCCACAGGGGGTGAACACTGAAGCTTTCTTT. Its protein is CASSVEPQGVNTEAFF.

By proportion, this clonotype is medium-sized. The DNA for the CDR3 is TGTGCCAGCAGCGTAGCCGGGCGGCGAAATCAGCCCCAGCATTTT. This translates into CASSVAGRRNQPQHF. The chain couples TRBV9 to TRBJ1-5; D is uncertain. From germline, CDR1 is SGDLS and CDR2 YYNGEE. The CDR3 length is 15 residues. Deletions cut 0 bases from V and 4 bases from J, with 11 bases between.

This clonotype was recorded many times. This sequence joins TRBV9 and TRBJ2-3; D is ambiguous. The length of the CDR3 is 13 residues. Germline assignment: CDR1 SGDLS and CDR2 YYNGEE. The V gene lost 6 bases and the J gene lost 6 bases, with 14 bases spanning the gap. Here the CDR3 reads CASTSWMSDTQYF. The DNA of the CDR3 is TGTGCCAGCACGTCGTGGATGTCGGATACGCAGTATTTT.

The table lists this clonotype with many counts. The genes are TRBV9 and TRBJ1-1; 7 bases are shared with TRBD1. The CDR3 runs to 14 residues. The germline V gene encodes CDR1 SGDLS and CDR2 YYNGEE. Trimming at V came to 0 bases and at J to 4 bases, leaving 3 bases not matched to a gene. The CDR3 is CASSVANRGTEAFF. CDR3 DNA sequence: TGTGCCAGCAGCGTAGCTAACAGGGGCACTGAAGCTTTCTTT.

There are many counts of this clonotype. The rearrangement links TRBV9 to TRBJ2-1; D is possibly TRBD1 (5 bases). The CDR3 totals 15 residues. Per the germline V gene, CDR1 is SGDLS and CDR2 is YYNGEE. V lost 3 bases, J lost 0 bases, and 10 bases lay in between. The CDR3 region is CASSGGMSSYNEQFF. CDR3 DNA sequence: TGTGCCAGCAGCGGGGGCATGAGCTCCTACAATGAGCAGTTCTTC.

This clonotype is termed medium-sized. The rearrangement joins TRBV9 to TRBJ1-4; perhaps TRBD1 as D (5 bases). Germline loops: CDR1 SGDLS, CDR2 YYNGEE. The V and J ends lost 1 base and 5 bases respectively, with 18 bases between them. This CDR3 is built from 17 residues. As DNA, the CDR3 is TGTGCCAGCAGCGTATCCATTTCGACAGTAGCAAATGAAAAACTGTTTTTT. Translation: CASSVSISTVANEKLFF.

This clonotype came up many times. The chain couples TRBV9 to TRBJ2-2; 10 bases align to TRBD2. The V segment lost 5 bases and the J segment 7 bases; nucleotides outside the gene matches: 8. This CDR3 has 15 amino acids. Germline V gives CDR1 SGDLS, CDR2 YYNGEE. The CDR3 DNA reads as TGTGCCAGCAGTCTACGGACTAGCGGAAGCGGGGAGCTGTTTTTT. Its translation: CASSLRTSGSGELFF.

This clonotype was seen repeatedly, ten times or more. The rearrangement uses TRBV9 and TRBJ2-1; TRBD1 agrees at 10 bases. CDR3 length: 12 residues. Germline V gene data show CDR1 as SGDLS and CDR2 as YYNGEE. J was trimmed by 7 bases and V by 7 bases; bases with no gene match: 2. This CDR3 reads CASEGQGNEQFF. The CDR3 bases are TGTGCCAGCGAGGGACAGGGGAATGAGCAGTTCTTC.

This clonotype was counted many times. J is TRBJ2-1 and V is TRBV9, with 10 bases that match TRBD1. The CDR3 consists of 15 residues. From germline, CDR1 is SGDLS and CDR2 YYNGEE. V shed 4 bases and J 6 bases; nucleotides not matched to a gene: 7. The DNA of the CDR3 is TGTGCCAGCAGCTCAACCGGGACAGGGGTCAATGAGCAGTTCTTC. Translating gives CASSSTGTGVNEQFF.

This clonotype was counted at least ten times. The rearrangement links TRBV9 to TRBJ1-4; the match to TRBD1 covers 7 bases. V dropped 4 bases and J dropped 7; count of bases not matched to a gene: 13. Germline CDR1 and CDR2: SGDLS and YYNGEE. The CDR3 runs to 16 residues. The CDR3 nucleotides are TGTGCCAGCAGCCCCAGCCGTCAGGGGGGAGGTGAAAAACTGTTTTTT. Encoded protein: CASSPSRQGGGEKLFF.

The chain is built from TRBV9 and TRBJ2-7; 11 bases line up with TRBD1. The CDR3 consists of 16 residues. Losses at the gene ends were 4 bases for V and 6 bases for J; bases not matched to a gene: 12. Germline CDR1 SGDLS, CDR2 YYNGEE. CDR3 sequence reads: CASSPSAGQGVGEQYF. DNA for the CDR3: TGTGCCAGCAGCCCTAGCGCGGGACAGGGGGTTGGCGAGCAGTACTTC.

This chain joins TRBV9 and TRBJ2-7, with unresolved D. Germline CDR1 is SGDLS and CDR2 is YYNGEE. The V end lost 7 bases, the J end lost 3 bases, and 20 bases lay between the germline ends. The CDR3 has 15 residues. The CDR3 bases are TGTGCCAGCTCGATCGGGCCCGAGAACCTCTACGAGCAGTACTTC. Its protein product is CASSIGPENLYEQYF.

This clonotype was found many times. The chain recombines TRBV9 with TRBJ1-1; TRBD1 might be the D (6 bases). Germline loops: CDR1 SGDLS, CDR2 YYNGEE. The CDR3 has 14 amino acids. Trimming took off 5 bases at V and 0 bases at J, with 11 bases between the two ends. The CDR3 DNA sequence: TGTGCCAGCAGTGTGGGGGCACTGAACACTGAAGCTTTCTTT. This gives the protein CASSVGALNTEAFF.

This clonotype was counted at least ten times. The chain carries TRBV9 and TRBJ2-7, with 9 positions matching TRBD1. The CDR3 extends over 16 amino acids. Trimming removed 3 bases from V and 4 bases from J; junction bases left unmatched: 11. CDR1 and CDR2 from the germline V gene are SGDLS and YYNGEE. CDR3 residues: CASSAYTGGGSYEQYF. In DNA form, the CDR3 reads TGTGCCAGCAGCGCCTATACAGGGGGCGGAAGTTACGAGCAGTACTTC.

This clonotype was picked up many times. This chain uses TRBV9 with TRBJ1-6, with a tentative D call TRBD1 (5 bases). This CDR3 has 12 amino acids. Germline-derived CDR1 and CDR2 are SGDLS and YYNGEE. V lost 0 bases, J lost 13 bases, and 8 bases lay in between. Here the CDR3 reads CASSVVGGPLHF. The CDR3 DNA reads TGTGCCAGCAGCGTAGTCGGGGGGCCCCTCCACTTT.

This clonotype was observed many times. The V gene is TRBV9, the J gene TRBJ1-4; TRBD1 matches at 7 bases. The germline gives CDR1 SGDLS, CDR2 YYNGEE. This CDR3 contains 15 residues. J gave up 7 bases and V 0 bases, and 6 bases lay outside the gene matches. DNA for the CDR3: TGTGCCAGCAGCGTAGGTTCAGGGGGGGTTGAAAAACTGTTTTTT. Translation: CASSVGSGGVEKLFF.

By share, this clonotype counts as medium-sized. The J gene is TRBJ1-3, the V gene TRBV9; D possibly corresponds to TRBD1 (5 bases). The CDR3 is made up of 15 amino acids. The ends were cut back, 4 bases at V and 0 bases at J, with 11 bases in the middle. Germline loops: CDR1 SGDLS, CDR2 YYNGEE. CDR3 in DNA: TGTGCCAGCAGCTTCAGGGAAGACTCTGGAAACACCATATATTTT. Translated: CASSFREDSGNTIYF.

The rearrangement joins TRBV9 to TRBJ2-7; 7 nucleotides match TRBD2. The V gene's germline CDR1 is SGDLS and CDR2 YYNGEE. Trimming at V came to 2 bases and at J to 5 bases, leaving 7 bases not matched to a gene. The CDR3 consists of 14 residues. DNA for the CDR3: TGTGCCAGCAGCGTGGGGGGGGTTGCCAACGAGCAGTACTTC. It yields the protein CASSVGGVANEQYF.

This clonotype was recorded many times. The chain recombines TRBV9 with TRBJ2-3; D remains ambiguous. Germline assignment: CDR1 SGDLS and CDR2 YYNGEE. V shed 4 bases and J shed 3 bases, with 6 bases lying between them. The CDR3 length is 12 residues. The CDR3 spells CASSRVTDTQYF. CDR3 DNA: TGTGCCAGCAGCCGGGTAACAGATACGCAGTATTTT.

The chain joins TRBV9 to TRBJ2-3, with D possibly matching TRBD2 (5 bases). The CDR3 has 17 amino acids. V dropped 0 bases and J dropped 3 bases, with 17 bases sitting between them. CDR1 SGDLS and CDR2 YYNGEE come from the germline V gene. The CDR3 sequence is CASSVASSGSGTDTQYF. CDR3 bases: TGTGCCAGCAGCGTAGCTTCCAGCGGAAGCGGAACAGATACGCAGTATTTT. The full variable domain, rest sourced from reference TRBV9 and TRBJ2-3, is DSGVTQTPKHLITATGQRVTLRCSPRSGDLSVYWYQQSLDQGLQFLIQYYNGEERAKGNILERFSAQQFPDLHSELNLSSLELGDSALYFCASSVASSGSGTDTQYFGPGTRLTVL.

At least ten counts were recorded for this clonotype. The chain employs TRBV9 and TRBJ1-3; no firm D call. Germline CDR1 is SGDLS and CDR2 is YYNGEE. Trimming stripped 2 bases from V and 0 bases from J, with 6 bases between. The CDR3 totals 14 residues. CDR3 sequence reads: CASSVEPSGNTIYF. CDR3 nucleotides: TGTGCCAGCAGCGTCGAGCCCTCTGGAAACACCATATATTTT.